The clone carrying this TCR beta chain was recorded many times. The data belong to a study of neurological immune-mediated disorders. This CDR3 comprises 17 residues. V lost 4 bases, J lost 2 bases, and 21 bases lay in between. Germline CDR1 is LGHDT and CDR2 is YNNKEL (reference sequence). TCRdb processed the 5' RACE reads anew with MiXCR; each CDR3 protein has one entry. This table has 16,000 or so distinct CDR3 sequences, roughly 9% appearing once. This sequence was found in a man aged 50 to 60 in good health. The V call is TRBV3-1, the J call TRBJ2-7, with D possibly being TRBD1 (6 bases). Material: CD8+ T cells from blood. CDR3 loop: CASSPFYGQQTTYEQYF. The CDR3 nucleotides read TGTGCCAGCAGCCCTTTCTATGGACAGCAAACTACCTACGAGCAGTACTTC.